The source of this TCR beta chain is a study of control samples from healthy donors and cancer patients. Measured with immunoSEQ multiplex PCR; TCRdb has only the in-frame clones, and not every one. The sample holds 70,000 to 100,000 clones, 85% to 90% seen once. CDR3 length equals 13 residues. CDR1 is SGHVS, CDR2 FQNEAQ, per germline. The ends lost 5 bases at V and 11 bases at J; junction bases unmatched: 8. The sequence was obtained from a woman aged 55-69 years in good health. Sequenced sample: blood. The chain employs TRBV7-8 and TRBJ1-3; TRBD1 agrees at 8 bases. The CDR3 is CASSVTGGFAIYF. As DNA, the CDR3 is TGTGCCAGCAGCGTAACAGGGGGATTCGCCATATATTTT.